This entry features one TCR beta chain sequence. This sample is part of a study of neurological immune-mediated disorders. V was pared by 1 base and J by 4 bases, with 5 bases of the junction left unmatched. The CDR3 sequence is 16 residues long. Germline V gene data show CDR1 as SGHTA and CDR2 as FQGNSA. Each CDR3 protein is one row after TCRdb ran MiXCR on the 5' RACE reads. The table shows about 33,000 distinct CDR3 sequences, with around 13% occurring only once. Regarding time point: longitudinal time-point 2. J is TRBJ1-2 and V is TRBV7-2; the match to TRBD1 covers 11 bases. The sequencing input was PBMCs. The sequence was collected from a woman aged 40 to 50 in good health. The CDR3 reads CASSLEGQGGIYGYTF. The CDR3 DNA follows: TGTGCCAGCAGCTTAGAGGGACAGGGGGGAATCTATGGCTACACCTTC.